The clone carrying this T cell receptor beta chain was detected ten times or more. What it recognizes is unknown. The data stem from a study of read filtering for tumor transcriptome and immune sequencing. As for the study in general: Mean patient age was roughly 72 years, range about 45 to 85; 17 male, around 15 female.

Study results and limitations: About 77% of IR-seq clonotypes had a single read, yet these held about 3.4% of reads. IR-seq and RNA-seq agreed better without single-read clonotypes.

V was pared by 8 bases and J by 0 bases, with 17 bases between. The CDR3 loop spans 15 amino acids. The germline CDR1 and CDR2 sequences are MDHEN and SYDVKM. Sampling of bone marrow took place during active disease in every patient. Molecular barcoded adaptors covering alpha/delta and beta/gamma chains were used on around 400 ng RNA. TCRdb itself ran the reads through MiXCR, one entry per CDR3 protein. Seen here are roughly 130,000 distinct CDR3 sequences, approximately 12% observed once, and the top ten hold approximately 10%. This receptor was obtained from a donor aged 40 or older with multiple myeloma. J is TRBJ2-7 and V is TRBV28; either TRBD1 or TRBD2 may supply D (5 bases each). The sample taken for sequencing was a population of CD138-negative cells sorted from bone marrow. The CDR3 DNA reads TGTGCCAGCCTCCCCGGGGACCCCCTCTCCTACGAGCAGTACTTC. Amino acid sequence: CASLPGDPLSYEQYF.